These T cell receptor beta chains were read from a single sample in a study of cytomegalovirus exposure and HLA in healthy donors. Clones were read by immunoSEQ multiplex PCR, and TCRdb kept only the in-frame ones, dropping some. This sample carries approximately 87,000 clones, roughly 81% of them seen once, and the ten largest clones take 4.5% to 7%. Material: PBMCs. The receptors come from a woman aged 18 to 35 in good health and CMV-seropositive. Both conserved end residues are trimmed from each CDR3.

length	V	J	CDR3
14	TRBV2	TRBJ2-1	ASSVSPRLAPGEQF
18	TRBV4-2	TRBJ2-4	ASSQDMSGRASAAKNIQY
14	TRBV5-1	TRBJ1-4	ASSLGSGETNEKLF
12	TRBV6-1	TRBJ2-7	ASTHRRDASEQY
12	TRBV19	TRBJ2-7	ASSLLVGAYEQY
11	TRBV7-6	TRBJ2-3	ASSPGGPDTQY
11	TRBV10-1	TRBJ2-3	ASGQGSTDTQY
15	TRBV10-3	TRBJ2-2	AISGGSTGGGTGELF
15	TRBV4-1	TRBJ2-2	ASSQAPGLEYTGELF
14	TRBV5-1	TRBJ1-2	ASSLGQGGWAYGYT
13	TRBV7-8	TRBJ1-5	ASSEQGNSNQPQH
9	TRBV28	TRBJ2-7	ASVREGEQY